Below, 28 T cell receptor beta chains from the same sample are listed, as sequenced in a study of cytomegalovirus exposure and HLA in healthy donors. This PCR relied on a set of 60 Vbeta primers and 13 Jbeta primers. Assay used: immunoSEQ multiplex PCR; TCRdb lists only in-frame clones, some missing. The data contain around 90,000 clones, approximately 83% of them singletons. What was sequenced was PBMCs. These receptors were taken from a man aged 45-60 years in good health and CMV-seronegative.

This clone has more than one count but fewer than ten. The V and J genes are TRBV5-1 and TRBJ1-1; D unclear. This CDR3 region has 13 residues. Germline assignment: CDR1 SGHRS and CDR2 YFSETQ. V lost 7 bases and J lost 0, with 10 bases in between. The CDR3 here is CASSSELNTEAFF. The CDR3 bases are TGCGCCAGCTCTTCGGAGTTGAACACTGAAGCTTTCTTT.

The chain links TRBV15 to TRBJ1-1; 8 bases fit TRBD1. Germline values: CDR1 LNHNV, CDR2 YYDKDF (reference sequence). The CDR3 totals 14 residues. With V trimmed by 3 bases and J by 4 bases, 4 bases remained unmatched. This chain's CDR3 is CATSRMQGATEAFF. The CDR3 nucleotides are TGTGCCACCAGCAGGATGCAGGGGGCCACTGAAGCTTTCTTT.

The chain recombines TRBV29-1 with TRBJ2-1; a weak D match, TRBD2 (6 bases). The CDR3 runs to 15 residues. Germline assignment: CDR1 SQVTM and CDR2 ANQGSEA. With 4 bases removed from V and 4 bases from J, the gap between germline ends came to 17 bases. CDR3 coding DNA: TGCAGCGTTGGGCCCCCGGAGGGCCTTTACAATGAGCAGTTCTTC. Its translation is CSVGPPEGLYNEQFF.

The rearrangement joins TRBV28 to TRBJ2-7; 9 bases map to TRBD1. Trimming removed 6 bases from V and 4 bases from J; junction bases left unmatched: 10. From germline, CDR1 is MDHEN and CDR2 SYDVKM. The CDR3 spans 15 residues. CDR3 sequence reads: CASRQPGQGFYEQYF. As DNA, the CDR3 is TGTGCCAGCAGACAGCCGGGACAGGGCTTTTACGAGCAGTACTTC.

The V call is TRBV9, the J call TRBJ2-1, with TRBD2 matching 8 bases. The CDR3 is 15 residues long. The germline V gene has CDR1 SGDLS and CDR2 YYNGEE. V lost 2 bases to trimming and J lost 3 bases; unmatched junction nucleotides: 4. The CDR3 DNA follows: TGTGCCAGCAGCGTGTCGAGCGGGAGCTACAATGAGCAGTTCTTC. The encoded protein is CASSVSSGSYNEQFF.

J is TRBJ2-3 and V is TRBV4-2; D is unresolved. V was cut by 1 base and J by 1 base, with 12 bases left in between. Germline assignment: CDR1 LGHNA and CDR2 YNFKEQ. The CDR3 sequence is 16 residues long. This CDR3 is CASSQVDSSRTDTQYF. CDR3 DNA sequence: TGTGCCAGCAGCCAAGTTGACTCCTCCCGCACAGATACGCAGTATTTT.

The chain employs TRBV30 and TRBJ1-2, with a tentative D call TRBD1 (6 bases). V lost 3 bases to trimming and J lost 5 bases, with 13 bases between them. The V gene's germline CDR1 is GTSNPN and CDR2 SVGIG (reference sequence). The CDR3 covers 13 residues. Written as DNA, the CDR3 is TGTGCCTGGAGCACACAGGGAAAATATGGCTACACCTTC. This gives the protein CAWSTQGKYGYTF.

The chain uses TRBV7-2 and TRBJ2-5, with TRBD1 as a possible D gene (6 bases). The germline V gene encodes CDR1 SGHTA and CDR2 FQGNSA. CDR3 length: 17 residues. With 6 bases removed from V and 1 base from J, the gap between germline ends came to 21 bases. CDR3 nucleotide sequence: TGTGCCAGCAGTCAAGACCCGGCAGGGGCTCTCCAAGAGACCCAGTACTTC. Amino acids: CASSQDPAGALQETQYF.

This clone was found once. The chain employs TRBV7-9 and TRBJ2-1, with 13 bases lining up with TRBD2. This CDR3 has 17 amino acids. Per germline, CDR1 SEHNR and CDR2 FQNEAQ (reference sequence). The V segment lost 5 bases and the J segment 3 bases; nucleotides outside the gene matches: 7. CDR3 DNA sequence: TGTGCCAGCAGCCTGGGGACTAGCGGGACCCTCTACAATGAGCAGTTCTTC. It encodes CASSLGTSGTLYNEQFF. The full variable domain, rest sourced from reference TRBV7-9 and TRBJ2-1, is DTGVSQNPRHKITKRGQNVTFRCDPISEHNRLYWYRQTLGQGPEFLTYFQNEAQLEKSRLLSDRFSAERPKGSFSTLEIQRTEQGDSAMYLCASSLGTSGTLYNEQFFGPGTRLTVL.

The J gene is TRBJ2-3, the V gene TRBV5-1; 9 bases are a match to TRBD2. Germline CDR1 and CDR2: SGHRS and YFSETQ. The V and J ends lost 3 bases and 2 bases, in that order; junction bases with no gene match: 4. CDR3 length: 15 residues. For the CDR3, the DNA is TGCGCCAGCAGCTCCGGGACTAGCTTCACAGATACGCAGTATTTT. Translating gives CASSSGTSFTDTQYF.

The count of this clone is one. The rearrangement links TRBV11-2 to TRBJ2-7, with a weak D call TRBD1 (5 bases). Trimming removed 3 bases at V and 4 bases at J, with 10 bases between. Per the germline V gene, CDR1 is SGHAT and CDR2 is FQNNGV. The CDR3 runs 13 residues. CDR3 DNA sequence: TGTGCCAGCAGCTTGGGGCTTCGGTACGAGCAGTACTTC. This translates into CASSLGLRYEQYF.

This chain connects TRBV18 to TRBJ2-7, with 7 bases lining up with TRBD1. Germline V gene lookup returns CDR1 KGHSH and CDR2 LQKENI. J gave up 4 bases and V 6 bases, and 12 bases lay outside the gene matches. This CDR3 spans 15 amino acids. CDR3 nucleotide sequence: TGTGCCAGCTCCTTGGACAGGACGGCCGAATACGAGCAGTACTTC. Protein sequence: CASSLDRTAEYEQYF.

In its sample, this clone was seen once. The V call is TRBV4-2, the J call TRBJ1-4; TRBD1 might be the D (6 bases). The CDR3 totals 18 residues. V was trimmed by 0 bases and J by 4 bases, leaving 18 bases between them. Per germline, CDR1 LGHNA and CDR2 YNFKEQ. In DNA form, the CDR3 reads TGTGCCAGCAGCCAAGAACTCCCGAGGACAGCCCGTAATGAAAAACTGTTTTTT. Its translation is CASSQELPRTARNEKLFF.

The J gene is TRBJ2-3, the V gene TRBV5-5, with D perhaps matching TRBD1 (6 bases). V was pared by 4 bases and J by 3 bases, with 18 bases between. Germline CDR1 SGHKS, CDR2 YYEKEE (reference sequence). The CDR3 sequence is 16 residues long. CDR3 bases: TGTGCCAGCAGCCGGACAGCCCCGGTTCGGACAGATACGCAGTATTTT. This codes for CASSRTAPVRTDTQYF.

The chain carries TRBV7-6 and TRBJ1-6, with TRBD1 identical over 9 bases. CDR1 and CDR2 (germline): SGHVS, FNYEAQ. J was trimmed by 8 bases and V by 4 bases; bases with no gene match: 3. The CDR3 runs 14 residues. As DNA, the CDR3 is TGTGCCAGCAGCTCGACAGGGGGAGATTCACCCCTCCACTTT. Amino acids: CASSSTGGDSPLHF.

The CDR3 nucleotides are TGCAGCGTTGAAGGTGACAGGGGGTACCAAGAGACCCAGTACTTC. Amino acids: CSVEGDRGYQETQYF. The chain employs TRBV29-1 and TRBJ2-5; 9 nucleotides line up with TRBD1. Trimming removed 1 base from V and 0 bases from J; junction bases left unmatched: 3. Per the germline V gene, CDR1 is SQVTM and CDR2 is ANQGSEA. This CDR3 region has 15 residues.

This chain uses TRBV7-3 with TRBJ1-2; 9 bases match TRBD1. From germline, CDR1 is SGHTA and CDR2 FQGTGA. The CDR3 is 14 amino acids. Germline trimming cut 5 bases from V and 7 bases from J; bases unmatched to any gene: 8. The CDR3 protein is CASSPLGTGSGYTF. The CDR3 region has the DNA TGTGCCAGCAGCCCTCTCGGGACAGGGTCTGGCTACACCTTC.

J is TRBJ2-7 and V is TRBV14; D is undetermined. From germline, CDR1 is SGHDN and CDR2 FVKESK. V was shortened by 4 bases and J by 4 bases, with 8 bases between the two germline ends. This CDR3 contains 12 residues. CDR3 sequence: CASSRSSYEQYF. As DNA, the CDR3 is TGTGCCAGCAGCCGGAGTTCTTACGAGCAGTACTTC.

This rearrangement joins TRBV6-5 to TRBJ1-2, with D possibly being TRBD1 (5 bases). The V end was cut by 6 bases, the J end by 3 bases, with 14 bases between. Germline-derived CDR1 and CDR2 are MNHEY and SVGAGI. The CDR3 consists of 14 residues. The CDR3 protein is CASSGGISYYGYTF. In nucleotides, the CDR3 is TGTGCCAGCAGCGGGGGTATCAGTTACTATGGCTACACCTTC.

The table lists this clone with a count of one. This chain connects TRBV7-2 to TRBJ2-7; 8 bases match TRBD2. With V trimmed by 5 bases and J by 3 bases, 3 bases remained unmatched. Germline V lookup: CDR1 SGHTA, CDR2 FQGNSA. The CDR3 loop spans 13 amino acids. CDR3 amino acids: CASSRGLGYEQYF. The DNA for the CDR3 is TGTGCCAGCAGCAGGGGACTAGGCTACGAGCAGTACTTC.

This clone was observed a handful of times. J is TRBJ1-1 and V is TRBV6-6; 8 nucleotides match TRBD1. The CDR3 consists of 15 residues. V was pared by 4 bases and J by 1 base, with 5 bases of the junction left unmatched. The germline gives CDR1 MNHNY, CDR2 SVGAGI (reference sequence). The CDR3 bases are TGTGCCAGCAGTTCGGTAGACAGGGGGAACACTGAAGCTTTCTTT. Its translation is CASSSVDRGNTEAFF.

CDR3 sequence: CASRRGLAGPEQYF. CDR3 sequence (DNA): TGCGCCAGCAGGCGGGGACTAGCGGGACCCGAGCAGTACTTC. The rearrangement uses TRBV5-1 and TRBJ2-7; 13 bases align to TRBD2. This CDR3 has 14 residues. The V and J ends lost 5 bases and 6 bases, in that order; junction bases with no gene match: 5. Germline V gene data show CDR1 as SGHRS and CDR2 as YFSETQ.

The chain employs TRBV6-5 and TRBJ2-7; TRBD1 is a possible D gene (6 bases). Germline-derived CDR1 and CDR2 are MNHEY and SVGAGI. The CDR3 is made up of 13 amino acids. V lost 6 bases, J lost 6 bases, and 15 bases lay in between. The CDR3 loop is CASRTTGSREQYF. Written as DNA, the CDR3 is TGTGCCAGCAGGACTACAGGGTCCCGCGAGCAGTACTTC.

The chain uses TRBV5-1 and TRBJ2-3; tentative D call: TRBD1 (6 bases). Germline lookup yields CDR1 SGHRS and CDR2 YFSETQ. CDR3 length: 17 residues. Between the trimmed V and J ends, which lost 4 bases and 0 bases, there was a span of 18 bases. This CDR3 is CASSRSSAGASTDTQYF. For the CDR3, the DNA is TGCGCCAGCAGCCGGAGTAGTGCAGGGGCTAGCACAGATACGCAGTATTTT. The variable domain in full, completed from reference TRBV5-1 and TRBJ2-3, reads KAGVTQTPRYLIKTRGQQVTLSCSPISGHRSVSWYQQTPGQGLQFLFEYFSETQRNKGNFPGRFSGRQFSNSRSEMNVSTLELGDSALYLCASSRSSAGASTDTQYFGPGTRLTVL.

The CDR3 DNA follows: TGTGCCAGCAGCTTAACAGGGGGCTTGAATGGCTACACCTTC. This gives the protein CASSLTGGLNGYTF. The gene calls are TRBV11-1 and TRBJ1-2; 9 bases line up with TRBD1. The length of the CDR3 is 14 residues. Looked up from germline, CDR1 is SGHAT and CDR2 is FQDESV (reference sequence). V shed 2 bases and J 6 bases; nucleotides not matched to a gene: 4.

V gene TRBV18 combines with J gene TRBJ2-1; TRBD1 matches at 9 bases. CDR3 length: 16 amino acids. Trimming at V came to 2 bases and at J to 6 bases, leaving 8 bases not matched to a gene. From germline, CDR1 is KGHSH and CDR2 LQKENI. CDR3 region: CASSPYTGGQGNEQFF. The CDR3 nucleotides read TGTGCCAGCTCACCATACACAGGGGGCCAAGGCAATGAGCAGTTCTTC.

The chain joins TRBV5-1 to TRBJ2-5, with 7 bases matching TRBD1. The CDR3 extends over 15 amino acids. CDR1 and CDR2 (germline): SGHRS, YFSETQ. Trimming at V came to 3 bases and at J to 1 base, leaving 6 bases not matched to a gene. The CDR3 sequence is CASSSTGAAQETQYF. The DNA of the CDR3 is TGCGCCAGCAGCTCCACAGGGGCTGCCCAAGAGACCCAGTACTTC.

The chain links TRBV5-1 to TRBJ2-3; 14 bases map to TRBD2. The V and J ends lost 4 bases and 1 base, in that order; junction bases with no gene match: 8. Germline V gene lookup returns CDR1 SGHRS and CDR2 YFSETQ. The CDR3 sequence is 18 residues long. In DNA form, the CDR3 reads TGCGCCAGCAGCCCGGGACTAGCGGGAGCCCTCGGCACAGATACGCAGTATTTT. It yields the protein CASSPGLAGALGTDTQYF.